The rows below give T cell receptor beta chains drawn from one sample of a study of neurological immune-mediated disorders. TCRdb re-called the 5' RACE reads through MiXCR, storing one row per CDR3 protein. This table has 60,000 to 90,000 distinct CDR3 sequences, roughly 10% appearing once. Sequencing was performed on PBMCs. These TCRs come from a man aged 25 to 40 in good health. The CDR3 runs from the conserved cysteine through the conserved F or W. The D gene is left open where the match is weak. The size entry is marked missing in some rows and otherwise reads once, few, many or a size class.

clone size	V gene	D gene	CDR3 length	J gene	CDR3 DNA	CDR3 protein
few	TRBV28	.	15	TRBJ2-6	TGTGCCAGCAGTTTAGACCTCTCTGGGGCCAACATCCTGACTTTC	CASSLDLSGANILTF
many	TRBV5-1	TRBD1	14	TRBJ1-1	TGCGCCAGCAGCCCGGACAGGGACTTTCCTGAAGCTTTCTTT	CASSPDRDFPEAFF
many	TRBV7-2	TRBD2	16	TRBJ2-5	TGTGCCAGCAGCCCGACTAGCGGGAGGGCCGGAGAGACCCAGTACTTC	CASSPTSGRAGETQYF
many	TRBV5-1	.	14	TRBJ2-7	TGCGCCAGCAGCTTGGAAATGCGACCCTACGAGCAGTACTTC	CASSLEMRPYEQYF
many	TRBV7-9	.	15	TRBJ2-1	TGTGCCAGCGCCCAGGGACCTTACGACTACAATGAGCAGTTCTTC	CASAQGPYDYNEQFF
many	TRBV7-9	TRBD1	14	TRBJ1-1	TGTGCCAGCAGCCCTACACAGGGGAGAACTGAAGCTTTCTTT	CASSPTQGRTEAFF
many	TRBV24-1	.	13	TRBJ2-2	TGTGCCACCAGTGACACAAACACCGGGGAGCTGTTTTTT	CATSDTNTGELFF
many	TRBV7-9	.	14	TRBJ2-2	TGTGCCAGCAGCTTAAACGTGAACACCGGGGAGCTGTTTTTT	CASSLNVNTGELFF
many	TRBV20-1	.	15	TRBJ1-1	TGCAGTGGTCCGGCCAGGGGAGGGCTTGACACTGAAGCTTTCTTT	CSGPARGGLDTEAFF
many	TRBV28	.	17	TRBJ1-4	TGTGCCAGCACCTCGGCTATCCGCGGGCCGACTAATGAAAAACTGTTTTTT	CASTSAIRGPTNEKLFF
many	TRBV20-1	.	14	TRBJ2-7	TGCAGTGCTAGAGATGCTGGCAGGGCCTACGAGCAGTACTTC	CSARDAGRAYEQYF
few	TRBV19	.	16	TRBJ2-1	TGTGCCAGTAGTATAGAGTCGCGTAGAGGTCACAATGAGCAGTTCTTC	CASSIESRRGHNEQFF
many	TRBV7-2	TRBD2	17	TRBJ2-1	TGTGCCAGCAGCGGCGGGACTAGCGGGGGGGGCTACAATGAGCAGTTCTTC	CASSGGTSGGGYNEQFF
many	TRBV3-1	TRBD1	15	TRBJ2-2	TGTGCCAGCAGGGTCCGGACAGGACGAACCGGGGAGCTGTTTTTT	CASRVRTGRTGELFF
many	TRBV15	.	16	TRBJ2-5	TGTGCCACCAGCAGAGTGGGCAGGGGAAAGGCAGAGACCCAGTACTTC	CATSRVGRGKAETQYF
many	TRBV5-1	.	14	TRBJ2-7	TGCGCCAGCAGCTTGGTCGGTTCCTACTACGAGCAGTACTTC	CASSLVGSYYEQYF
many	TRBV5-4	.	14	TRBJ2-7	TGTGCCAGCAGCTTGTTAGGGGGTCGGTACGAGCAGTACTTC	CASSLLGGRYEQYF
many	TRBV20-1	.	14	TRBJ1-1	TGCAGTGCTAGATGGGCAGGGGCCAACACTGAAGCTTTCTTT	CSARWAGANTEAFF
few	TRBV27	TRBD1	14	TRBJ1-2	TGTGCCAGCAGTTTAGGACAGGGTCAGGATGGCTACACCTTC	CASSLGQGQDGYTF
many	TRBV5-5	.	16	TRBJ1-6	TGTGCCAGCAGCTTGGCTGAGGCGGCATGGGGTTCACCCCTCCACTTT	CASSLAEAAWGSPLHF
few	TRBV7-2	.	13	TRBJ2-3	TGTGCCAGCAGCTTAAACCCCCCGGATACGCAGTATTTT	CASSLNPPDTQYF
many	TRBV25-1	.	15	TRBJ2-7	TGTGCCAGCCGCCTAGGAGCTAGCGCCCTTTACGAGCAGTACTTC	CASRLGASALYEQYF
many	TRBV28	TRBD1	16	TRBJ2-7	TGTGCCAGCAGTCCCGAGACAGGGATTATCGGTTACGAGCAGTACTTC	CASSPETGIIGYEQYF
many	TRBV28	.	13	TRBJ2-7	TGTGCCAGCAGTTTTTACAGGGCCTACGAGCAGTACTTC	CASSFYRAYEQYF
many	TRBV11-3	TRBD2	15	TRBJ2-1	TGTGCCAGCAGCGTGGGACTAGCGGGGAGTAATGAGCAGTTCTTC	CASSVGLAGSNEQFF
many	TRBV12-3/TRBV12-4	TRBD1	13	TRBJ1-6	TGTGCCAGCAGTCCAGGGGGTAGTTCACCCCTCCACTTT	CASSPGGSSPLHF
many	TRBV5-1	.	14	TRBJ2-1	TGCGCCAGCAGCAATTGGGACCAGCACAATGAGCAGTTCTTC	CASSNWDQHNEQFF
many	TRBV7-8	.	12	TRBJ2-2	TGTGCCAGCAGCTTACGCACCGGGGAGCTGTTTTTT	CASSLRTGELFF
many	TRBV6-1	.	13	TRBJ1-1	TGTGCCAGCAGCCCAGAGTCCGCTGCTGAAGCTTTCTTT	CASSPESAAEAFF
many	TRBV12-3/TRBV12-4	.	13	TRBJ2-5	TGTGCCAGCAGTTTAAGGCAAGGAGAGACCCAGTACTTC	CASSLRQGETQYF
many	TRBV3-1	.	15	TRBJ2-7	TGTGCCAGCAGCCAAGAATCAGGGACGTCCTACGAGCAGTACTTC	CASSQESGTSYEQYF
many	TRBV6-4	TRBD1	14	TRBJ1-2	TGTGCCAGCAGTGCTTCAGGGGGCGGCTATGGCTACACCTTC	CASSASGGGYGYTF
many	TRBV3-1	TRBD2	20	TRBJ2-7	TGTGCCAGCAGCCCTCCTAGGGGGACTAGCGGGATATTTTCACCATACGAGCAGTACTTC	CASSPPRGTSGIFSPYEQYF
.	TRBV7-2	.	14	TRBJ1-3	TGTGCCAGCAGACCCGGGGGGGAGAGAAACACCATATATTTT	CASRPGGERNTIYF
many	TRBV7-9	TRBD2	16	TRBJ2-2	TGTGCCAGCAGCTTAGTTGCGGGAGTGAGGACCGGGGAGCTGTTTTTT	CASSLVAGVRTGELFF
many	TRBV28	.	14	TRBJ2-3	TGTGCCACCCTAAATCCAGGGGCCGCAGATACGCAGTATTTT	CATLNPGAADTQYF
many	TRBV5-1	TRBD2	15	TRBJ2-3	TGCGCCAGCAGCTTGGCTAGCGGGAGTGCAGATACGCAGTATTTT	CASSLASGSADTQYF
many	TRBV28	.	14	TRBJ2-1	TGTGCCAGCAGTCCCCCGGGTTCCTACAATGAGCAGTTCTTC	CASSPPGSYNEQFF
many	TRBV20-1	.	14	TRBJ2-7	TGCAGTGCTAGCCGGGGACAATTCCCCTACGAGCAGTACTTC	CSASRGQFPYEQYF
many	TRBV10-3	.	15	TRBJ1-3	TGTGCCATCAGTGAGGGGACTTTATCCGGAAACACCATATATTTT	CAISEGTLSGNTIYF
many	TRBV5-1	TRBD1	15	TRBJ2-5	TGCGCCAGCAGCTTTGGGACAGGGGGCGAGAGACCCCAGTACTTC	CASSFGTGGERPQYF
.	TRBV20-1	TRBD2	15	TRBJ2-7	TGCAGTGCTCCAACTAGCGGGCCCAGCTCCTACGAGCAGTACTTC	CSAPTSGPSSYEQYF
.	TRBV7-9	.	22	TRBJ2-5	.	CASSFYICSARDRFGTSETQYF
many	TRBV5-1	TRBD2	15	TRBJ2-1	TGCGCCAGCAGCTTGGAACTAGCGGGAGGGGTTGAGCAGTTCTTC	CASSLELAGGVEQFF
many	TRBV27	.	17	TRBJ1-2	TGTGCCAGCAGTTTATCCTCTACAGGGAAAAGAGGAGGCGGCTACACCTTC	CASSLSSTGKRGGGYTF
many	TRBV5-1	.	15	TRBJ1-5	TGCGCCAGCAGCTTGACAGGGAATGGCAATCAGCCCCAGCATTTT	CASSLTGNGNQPQHF
many	TRBV12-3/TRBV12-4	.	13	TRBJ1-1	TGTGCCAGCAAGGTCAGGGGGAACACTGAAGCTTTCTTT	CASKVRGNTEAFF
many	TRBV5-1	TRBD1	14	TRBJ1-1	TGCGCCAGCACCCTCGGGGCAGGGGGCACCGAAGCTTTCTTT	CASTLGAGGTEAFF
many	TRBV18	TRBD1	17	TRBJ2-3	TGTGCCAGCTCACCGACCGGGACAGGGATTAGCACAGATACGCAGTATTTT	CASSPTGTGISTDTQYF
.	TRBV27	TRBD1	16	TRBJ2-7	TGTGCCAGCAGTTCCGCCGGGACAGGGGCGGGATACGAGCAGTACTTC	CASSSAGTGAGYEQYF
.	TRBV14	.	12	TRBJ2-2	TGTGCCAGCAGCCAAGAAGTCGGGGAGCTGTTTTTT	CASSQEVGELFF
many	TRBV7-9	.	14	TRBJ2-2	TGTGCCAGCAGCTTACGGGGCAACACCGGGGAGCTGTTTTTT	CASSLRGNTGELFF
many	TRBV9	TRBD1	12	TRBJ2-7	TGTGCCAGCGGACAGGGGACCTACGAGCAGTACTTC	CASGQGTYEQYF
many	TRBV7-2	.	17	TRBJ1-5	TGTGCCAGCAGCTATCCGCCCAGAGACGGATACAATCAGCCCCAGCATTTT	CASSYPPRDGYNQPQHF
many	TRBV28	.	13	TRBJ2-7	TGTGCCAGCAGTTCCACGGGAACCTACGAGCAGTACTTC	CASSSTGTYEQYF